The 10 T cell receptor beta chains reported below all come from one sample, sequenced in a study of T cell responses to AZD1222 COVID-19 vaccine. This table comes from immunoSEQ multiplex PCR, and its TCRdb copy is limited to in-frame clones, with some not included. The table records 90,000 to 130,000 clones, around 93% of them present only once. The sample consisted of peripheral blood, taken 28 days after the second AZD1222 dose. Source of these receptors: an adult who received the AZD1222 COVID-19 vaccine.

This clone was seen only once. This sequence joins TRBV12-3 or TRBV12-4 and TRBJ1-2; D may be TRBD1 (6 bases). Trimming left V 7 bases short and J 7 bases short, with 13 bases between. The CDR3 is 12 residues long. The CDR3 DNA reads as TGTGCCAGCACCCTGGGGGGGCGTGGCTACACCTTC. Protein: CASTLGGRGYTF.

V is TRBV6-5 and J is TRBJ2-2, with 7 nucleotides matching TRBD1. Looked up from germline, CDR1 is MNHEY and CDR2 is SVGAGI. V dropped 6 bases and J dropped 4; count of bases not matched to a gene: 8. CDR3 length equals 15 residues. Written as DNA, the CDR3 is TGTGCCAGCAGGAAACAGGGGCCCGGCACCGGGGAGCTGTTTTTT. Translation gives CASRKQGPGTGELFF.

DNA of the CDR3: TGTGCCAGCAGTTTAGGTCCTTCCCGACGGCAGTTCTTC. Residues: CASSLGPSRRQFF. The genes are TRBV27 and TRBJ2-1; D is unclear. The V end lost 2 bases, the J end lost 12 bases, and 14 bases lay between the germline ends. The CDR3 is made up of 13 amino acids. Germline loops: CDR1 MNHEY, CDR2 SMNVEV (reference sequence).

The CDR3 here is CATSSSGGTEAFF. CDR3 coding DNA: TGTGCCACCAGCAGTAGTGGGGGCACTGAAGCTTTCTTT. This chain uses TRBV15 with TRBJ1-1, with D perhaps matching TRBD1 (5 bases). Trimming took 3 bases from V and 4 from J, leaving 9 bases between them. The CDR3 contains 13 residues. In germline, CDR1 is LNHNV, CDR2 YYDKDF (reference sequence).

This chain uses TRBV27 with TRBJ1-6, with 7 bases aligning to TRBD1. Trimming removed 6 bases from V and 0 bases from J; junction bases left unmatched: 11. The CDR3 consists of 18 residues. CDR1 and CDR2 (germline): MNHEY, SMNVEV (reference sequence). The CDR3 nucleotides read TGTGCCAGCAGCCCGATCTGGGACAGTAGCTCCTATAATTCACCCCTCCACTTT. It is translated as CASSPIWDSSSYNSPLHF.

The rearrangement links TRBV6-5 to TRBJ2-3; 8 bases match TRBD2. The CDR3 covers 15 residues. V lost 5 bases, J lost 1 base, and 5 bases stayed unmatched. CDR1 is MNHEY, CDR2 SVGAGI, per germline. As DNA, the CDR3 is TGTGCCAGCAGTAAACGGGGGGGAGGCACAGATACGCAGTATTTT. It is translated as CASSKRGGGTDTQYF.

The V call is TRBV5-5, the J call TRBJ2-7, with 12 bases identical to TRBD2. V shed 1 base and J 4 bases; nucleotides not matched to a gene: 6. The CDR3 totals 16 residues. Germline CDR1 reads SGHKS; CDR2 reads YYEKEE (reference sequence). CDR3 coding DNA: TGTGCCAGCAGCTTGTTAAAGACTAGCGGGGGTTACGAGCAGTACTTC. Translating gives CASSLLKTSGGYEQYF.

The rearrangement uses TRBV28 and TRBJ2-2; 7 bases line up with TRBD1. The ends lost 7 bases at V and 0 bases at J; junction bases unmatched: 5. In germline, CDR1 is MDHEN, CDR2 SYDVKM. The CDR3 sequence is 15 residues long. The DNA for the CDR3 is TGTGCCAGCAATGGACAGGCCGCGAACACCGGGGAGCTGTTTTTT. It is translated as CASNGQAANTGELFF.

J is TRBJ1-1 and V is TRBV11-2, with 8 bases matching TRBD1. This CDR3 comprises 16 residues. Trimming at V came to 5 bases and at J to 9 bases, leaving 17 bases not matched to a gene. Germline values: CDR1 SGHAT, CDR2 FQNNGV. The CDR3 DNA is TGTGCCAGCAGCCCCCGGGACAGGATAGTTATTGAAAAAGCTTTCTTT. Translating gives CASSPRDRIVIEKAFF.

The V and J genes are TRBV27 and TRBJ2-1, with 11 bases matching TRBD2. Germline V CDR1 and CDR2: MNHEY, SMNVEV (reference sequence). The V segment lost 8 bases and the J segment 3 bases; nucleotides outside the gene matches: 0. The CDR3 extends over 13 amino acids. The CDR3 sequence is CASGTSGYNEQFF. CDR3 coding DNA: TGTGCCAGCGGGACTAGCGGCTACAATGAGCAGTTCTTC.